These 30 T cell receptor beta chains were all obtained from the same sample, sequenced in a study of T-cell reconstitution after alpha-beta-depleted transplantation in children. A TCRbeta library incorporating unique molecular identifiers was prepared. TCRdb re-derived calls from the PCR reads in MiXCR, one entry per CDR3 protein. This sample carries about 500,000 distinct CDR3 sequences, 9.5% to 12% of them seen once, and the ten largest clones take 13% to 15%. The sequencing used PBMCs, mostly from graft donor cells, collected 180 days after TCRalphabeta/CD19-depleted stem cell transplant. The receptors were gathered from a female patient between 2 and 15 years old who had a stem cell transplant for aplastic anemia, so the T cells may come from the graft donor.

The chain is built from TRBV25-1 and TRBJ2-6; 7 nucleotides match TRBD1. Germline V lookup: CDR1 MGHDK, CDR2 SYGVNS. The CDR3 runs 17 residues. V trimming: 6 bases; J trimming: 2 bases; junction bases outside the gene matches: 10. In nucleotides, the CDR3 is TGTGCCAGCAGCGACTCCCCAGGGGGAGCTGGGGCCAACGTCCTGACTTTC. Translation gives CASSDSPGGAGANVLTF.

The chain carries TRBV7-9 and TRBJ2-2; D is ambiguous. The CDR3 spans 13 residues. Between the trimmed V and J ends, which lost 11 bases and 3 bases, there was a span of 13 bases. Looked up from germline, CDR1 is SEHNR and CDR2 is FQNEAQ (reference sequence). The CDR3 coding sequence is TGTGCCGCCTTAGGTGGATACACCGGGGAGCTGTTTTTT. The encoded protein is CAALGGYTGELFF.

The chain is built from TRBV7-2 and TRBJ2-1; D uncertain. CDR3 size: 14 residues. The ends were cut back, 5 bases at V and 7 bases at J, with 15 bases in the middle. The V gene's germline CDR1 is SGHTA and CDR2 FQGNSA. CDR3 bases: TGTGCCAGCAGCCTCCAAGGGCCGTGGAATGAGCAGTTCTTC. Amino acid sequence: CASSLQGPWNEQFF.

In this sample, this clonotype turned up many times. CDR3 sequence (DNA): TGTGCCAGCTCACGGGAACCACAAGAGACCCAGTACTTC. Its protein product is CASSREPQETQYF. This chain connects TRBV18 to TRBJ2-5, with D uncertain. There are 13 residues in the CDR3. Germline CDR1 is KGHSH and CDR2 is LQKENI. V was trimmed by 4 bases and J by 2 bases, leaving 8 bases between them. Using reference TRBV18 and TRBJ2-5 for the parts outside the CDR3, the full variable domain is NAGVMQNPRHLVRRRGQEARLRCSPMKGHSHVYWYRQLPEEGLKFMVYLQKENIIDESGMPKERFSAEFPKEGPSILRIQQVVRGDSAAYFCASSREPQETQYFGPGTRLLVL.

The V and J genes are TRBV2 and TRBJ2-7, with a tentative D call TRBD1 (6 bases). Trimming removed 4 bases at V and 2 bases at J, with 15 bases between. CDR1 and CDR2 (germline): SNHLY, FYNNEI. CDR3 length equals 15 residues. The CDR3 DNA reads TGTGCCAGCAGTGCGGGCTACAGGGCCACCTACGAGCAGTACGTC. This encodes CASSAGYRATYEQYV.

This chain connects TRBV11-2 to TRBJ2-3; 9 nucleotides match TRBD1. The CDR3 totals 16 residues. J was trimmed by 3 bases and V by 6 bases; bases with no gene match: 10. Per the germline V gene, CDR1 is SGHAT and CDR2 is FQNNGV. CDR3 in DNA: TGTGCCAGCAGGGCGGGACAGGGTGTGTGGACAGATACGCAGTATTTT. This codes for CASRAGQGVWTDTQYF.

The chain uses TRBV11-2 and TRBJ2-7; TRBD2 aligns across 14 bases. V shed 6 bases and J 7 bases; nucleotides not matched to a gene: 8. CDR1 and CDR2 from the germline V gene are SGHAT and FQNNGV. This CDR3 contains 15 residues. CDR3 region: CASRSPGLAGEEQYF. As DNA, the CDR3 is TGTGCCAGCAGGTCGCCGGGACTAGCGGGAGAAGAGCAGTACTTC.

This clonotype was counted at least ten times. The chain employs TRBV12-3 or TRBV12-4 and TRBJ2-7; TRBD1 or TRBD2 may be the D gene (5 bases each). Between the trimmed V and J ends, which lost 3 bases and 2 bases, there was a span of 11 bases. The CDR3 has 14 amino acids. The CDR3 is CASSLLEGPYEQYF. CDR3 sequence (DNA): TGTGCCAGCAGTTTGTTAGAGGGACCCTACGAGCAGTACTTC.

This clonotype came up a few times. CDR3: CASSFVGYEQYV. In nucleotides, the CDR3 is TGTGCCAGCAGCTTCGTGGGTTACGAGCAGTACGTC. The chain recombines TRBV7-2 with TRBJ2-7; D uncertain. Germline assignment: CDR1 SGHTA and CDR2 FQGNSA. This CDR3 has 12 amino acids. Trimming took off 3 bases at V and 4 bases at J, with 7 bases between the two ends.

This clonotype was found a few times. The CDR3 loop is CAVLAGRFPGELFF. As DNA, the CDR3 is TGTGCCGTTTTAGCGGGTCGGTTCCCCGGGGAGCTGTTTTTT. The gene calls are TRBV6-2 or TRBV6-3 and TRBJ2-2; 7 bases line up with TRBD2. Trimming removed 11 bases from V and 6 bases from J; junction bases left unmatched: 12. The CDR3 runs 14 residues. Germline CDR1 is MNHEY and CDR2 is SVGEGT.

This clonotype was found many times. The CDR3 DNA is TGTGCCAGCAGCTCACTAGCGGCCGCCGGGGAGCTGTTTTTT. Protein sequence: CASSSLAAAGELFF. The chain recombines TRBV5-4 with TRBJ2-2; TRBD2 agrees at 8 bases. J was trimmed by 6 bases and V by 3 bases; bases with no gene match: 4. This CDR3 region has 14 residues. Germline values: CDR1 SGHNT, CDR2 YYREEE (reference sequence). Full variable domain (remainder filled in from reference TRBV5-4 and TRBJ2-2): ETGVTQSPTHLIKTRGQQVTLRCSSQSGHNTVSWYQQALGQGPQFIFQYYREEENGRGNFPPRFSGLQFPNYSSELNVNALELDDSALYLCASSSLAAAGELFFGEGSRLTVL.

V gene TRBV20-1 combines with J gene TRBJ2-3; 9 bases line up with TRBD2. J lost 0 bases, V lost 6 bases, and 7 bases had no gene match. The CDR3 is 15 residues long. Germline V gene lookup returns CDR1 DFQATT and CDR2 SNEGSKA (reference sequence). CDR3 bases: TGCAGTGCGGGGGGACTAGCAGCTAGCACAGATACGCAGTATTTT. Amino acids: CSAGGLAASTDTQYF.

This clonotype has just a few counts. The chain's CDR3 is CASSHSGSSYEQYF. The DNA of the CDR3 is TGTGCCAGCAGTCATAGCGGAAGCTCCTACGAGCAGTACTTC. The rearrangement uses TRBV6-1 and TRBJ2-7, with a possible D match to TRBD2 (6 bases). V was shortened by 5 bases and J by 0 bases, with 11 bases between the two germline ends. Germline V gene sequence: CDR1 MNHNS, CDR2 SASEGT. This CDR3 has 14 residues.

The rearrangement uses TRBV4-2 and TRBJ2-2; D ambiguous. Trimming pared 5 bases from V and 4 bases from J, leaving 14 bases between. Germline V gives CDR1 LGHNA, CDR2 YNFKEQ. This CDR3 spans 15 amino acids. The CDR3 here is CASSTPQPGTGELFF. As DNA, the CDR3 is TGTGCCAGCAGCACCCCACAACCGGGCACCGGGGAGCTGTTTTTT.

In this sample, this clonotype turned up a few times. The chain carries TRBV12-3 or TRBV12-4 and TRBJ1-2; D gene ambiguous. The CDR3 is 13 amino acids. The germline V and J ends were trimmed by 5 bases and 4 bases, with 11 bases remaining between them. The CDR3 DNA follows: TGTGCCAGCAGTCGGGCCTCTCCCTATGGCTACACCTTC. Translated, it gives CASSRASPYGYTF.

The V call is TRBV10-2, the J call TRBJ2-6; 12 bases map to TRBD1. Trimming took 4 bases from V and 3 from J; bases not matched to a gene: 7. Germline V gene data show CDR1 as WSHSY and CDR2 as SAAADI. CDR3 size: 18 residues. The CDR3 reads CASSGSGTGGFGANVLTF. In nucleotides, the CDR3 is TGCGCCAGCAGTGGAAGTGGGACAGGGGGCTTTGGGGCCAACGTCCTGACTTTC.

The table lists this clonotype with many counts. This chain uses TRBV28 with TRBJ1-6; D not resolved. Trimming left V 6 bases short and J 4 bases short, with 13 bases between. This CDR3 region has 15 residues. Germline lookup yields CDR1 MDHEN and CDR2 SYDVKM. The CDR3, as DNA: TGTGCCAGCAGAAGACCCCGTTTATATAATTCACCCCTCCACTTT. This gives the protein CASRRPRLYNSPLHF.

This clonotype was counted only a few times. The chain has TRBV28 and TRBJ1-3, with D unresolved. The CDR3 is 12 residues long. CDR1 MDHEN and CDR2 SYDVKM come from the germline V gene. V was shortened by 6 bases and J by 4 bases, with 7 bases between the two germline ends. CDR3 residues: CASRSSGNTIYF. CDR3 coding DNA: TGTGCCAGCAGAAGTAGCGGAAACACCATATATTTT. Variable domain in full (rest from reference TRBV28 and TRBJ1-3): DVKVTQSSRYLVKRTGEKVFLECVQDMDHENMFWYRQDPGLGLRLIYFSYDVKMKEKGDIPEGYSVSREKKERFSLILESASTNQTSMYLCASRSSGNTIYFGEGSWLTVV.

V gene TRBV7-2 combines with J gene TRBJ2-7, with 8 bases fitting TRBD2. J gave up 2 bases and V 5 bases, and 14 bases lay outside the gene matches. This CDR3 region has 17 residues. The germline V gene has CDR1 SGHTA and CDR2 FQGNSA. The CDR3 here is CASSKIWAGLAPYEQYF. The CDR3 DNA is TGTGCCAGCAGCAAAATCTGGGCCGGACTAGCCCCCTACGAGCAGTACTTC.

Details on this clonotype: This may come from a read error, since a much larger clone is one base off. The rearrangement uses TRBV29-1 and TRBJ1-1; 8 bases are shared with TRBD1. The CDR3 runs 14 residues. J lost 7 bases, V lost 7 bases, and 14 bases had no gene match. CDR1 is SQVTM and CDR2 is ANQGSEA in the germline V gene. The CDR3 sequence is CSGGQVVGFGEAFF. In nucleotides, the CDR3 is TGCAGCGGGGGACAGGTGGTCGGTTTTGGTGAAGCTTTCTTT.

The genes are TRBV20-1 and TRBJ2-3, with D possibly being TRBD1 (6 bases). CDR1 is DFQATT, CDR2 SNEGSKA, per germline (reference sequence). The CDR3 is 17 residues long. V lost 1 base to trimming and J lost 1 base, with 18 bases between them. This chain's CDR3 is CSARVWGRGLGTDTQYF. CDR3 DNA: TGCAGTGCTAGAGTCTGGGGCAGGGGTCTTGGCACAGATACGCAGTATTTT.

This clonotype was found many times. The CDR3 DNA sequence: TGCAGCGTTGAAGATGAGGCAGGAATCTACGAGCAGTACTTC. As protein: CSVEDEAGIYEQYF. This rearrangement joins TRBV29-1 to TRBJ2-7; no clear D. Germline values: CDR1 SQVTM, CDR2 ANQGSEA. Trimming cost V 0 bases and J 3 bases, with 12 bases left between them. CDR3 size: 14 residues.

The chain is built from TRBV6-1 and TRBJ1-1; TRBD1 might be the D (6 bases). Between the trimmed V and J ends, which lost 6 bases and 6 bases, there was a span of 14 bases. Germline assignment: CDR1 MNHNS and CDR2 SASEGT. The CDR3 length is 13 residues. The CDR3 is CASRQGRVAEAFF. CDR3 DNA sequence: TGTGCCAGCAGGCAGGGGCGGGTAGCTGAAGCTTTCTTT.

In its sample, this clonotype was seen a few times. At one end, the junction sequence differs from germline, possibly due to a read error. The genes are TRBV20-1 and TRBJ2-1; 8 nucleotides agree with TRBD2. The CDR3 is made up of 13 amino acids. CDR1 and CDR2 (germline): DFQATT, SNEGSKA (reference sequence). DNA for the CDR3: TGCAGTGCAAGAGGCCTGACTAGCGCGGAGCAGTTCTTC. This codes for CSARGLTSAEQFF.

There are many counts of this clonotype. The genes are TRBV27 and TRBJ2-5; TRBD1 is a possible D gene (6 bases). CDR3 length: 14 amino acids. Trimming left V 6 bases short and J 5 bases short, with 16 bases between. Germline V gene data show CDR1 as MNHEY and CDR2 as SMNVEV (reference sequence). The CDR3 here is CASSRLGAGETQYF. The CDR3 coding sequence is TGTGCCAGCAGCCGCCTGGGGGCAGGGGAGACCCAGTACTTC.

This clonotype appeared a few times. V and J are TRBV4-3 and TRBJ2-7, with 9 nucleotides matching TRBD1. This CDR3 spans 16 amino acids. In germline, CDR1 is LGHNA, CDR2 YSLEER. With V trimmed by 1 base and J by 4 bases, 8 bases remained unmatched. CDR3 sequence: CASSQGSVTGGYEQYF. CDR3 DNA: TGCGCCAGCAGCCAAGGGTCCGTGACAGGGGGGTACGAGCAGTACTTC.

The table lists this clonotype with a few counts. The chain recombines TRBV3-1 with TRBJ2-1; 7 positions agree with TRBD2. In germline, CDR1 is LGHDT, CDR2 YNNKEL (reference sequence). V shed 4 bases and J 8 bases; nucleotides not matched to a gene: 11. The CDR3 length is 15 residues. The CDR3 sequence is CASSLPRRGGYEQFF. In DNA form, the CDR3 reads TGTGCCAGCAGCCTACCCCGACGGGGAGGGTATGAGCAGTTCTTC.

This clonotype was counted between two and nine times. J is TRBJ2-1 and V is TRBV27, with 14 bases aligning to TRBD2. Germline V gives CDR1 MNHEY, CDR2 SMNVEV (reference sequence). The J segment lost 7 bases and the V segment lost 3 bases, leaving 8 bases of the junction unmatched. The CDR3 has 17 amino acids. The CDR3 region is CASSLSGTSGSWNEQFF. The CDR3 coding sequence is TGTGCCAGCAGTTTGTCAGGGACTAGCGGGAGTTGGAATGAGCAGTTCTTC.

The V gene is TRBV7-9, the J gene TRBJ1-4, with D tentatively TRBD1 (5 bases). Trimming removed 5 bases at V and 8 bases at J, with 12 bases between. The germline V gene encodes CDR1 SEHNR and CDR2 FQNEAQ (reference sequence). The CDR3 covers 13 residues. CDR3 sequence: CASSQWGVEKLFF. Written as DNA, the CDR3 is TGTGCCAGCAGCCAGTGGGGGGTAGAAAAACTGTTTTTT.

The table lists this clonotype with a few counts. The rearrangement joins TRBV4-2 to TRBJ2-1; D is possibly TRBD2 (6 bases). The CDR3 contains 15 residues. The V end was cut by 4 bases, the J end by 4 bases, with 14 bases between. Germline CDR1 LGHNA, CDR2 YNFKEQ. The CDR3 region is CASSRGSGRYNEQFF. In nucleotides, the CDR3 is TGTGCCAGCAGCCGGGGGTCAGGGAGGTACAATGAGCAGTTCTTC.